This TCR beta chain was sequenced in a study of CD8+ T cells in alopecia areata. Whole-study findings and limits: Scalp sample data also include resident alphabeta T cells from normal skin.

Germline assignment: CDR1 SGDLS and CDR2 YYNGEE. V gave up 1 base and J gave up 1 base, with 11 bases separating them. This CDR3 has 15 amino acids. Sequencing used cDNA as its template, made by extracting RNA and reverse transcribing it. TCRdb's copy holds only in-frame clones and misses some; the assay was immunoSEQ multiplex PCR. The sample yields about 110,000 clones, 55% to 70% seen once. A note on this clone: Its antigen is as yet unknown.

The TCR originated in a human donor with alopecia areata. This chain uses TRBV9 with TRBJ2-5, with D perhaps assigned TRBD1 or TRBD2 (6 bases each). The sequenced material came from NKG2D-low CD8+ T cells sorted from blood. The CDR3 coding sequence is TGTGCCAGCAGCGTACTGGGGGGCCTCCAAGAGACCCAGTACTTC. This encodes CASSVLGGLQETQYF.